A few counts support the clone carrying this T cell receptor beta chain. The antigen is undetermined. Trimming removed 3 bases at V and 0 bases at J, with 7 bases between. The CDR3 spans 14 residues. Germline V gene lookup returns CDR1 MGHDK and CDR2 SYGVNS. Uncultured naive and memory CD4+ T cells supplied DNA for deep TCR-beta sequencing. The method was immunoSEQ multiplex PCR; TCRdb's version includes in-frame clones alone and lacks a portion of them. The repertoire consists of tens of thousands of clones, with about 90% occurring once and the leading ten covering around 0.41%. The entry originates in a study of CD4 T cells in relation to SARS-CoV-2 and coronaviruses. Overall study: Shared crossreactive spike epitopes were mapped to their HLA restriction. General observations from the study: Crossreactive clones expanded significantly less to SARS-CoV-2 than monoreactive clones.

The chain combines TRBV25-1 with TRBJ2-3; D is unclear. The sequenced sample consisted of naive CD4+ T cells from PBMCs. Subset meaning: naive CD4+ T cells isolated by negative enrichment. The source is an adult with COVID-19. CDR3 loop: CASSDQFSTDTQYF. In DNA, the CDR3 is TGTGCCAGCAGTGATCAGTTCAGCACAGATACGCAGTATTTT. The entire variable domain, with the rest obtained from reference TRBV25-1 and TRBJ2-3, is as follows: EADIYQTPRYLVIGTGKKITLECSQTMGHDKMYWYQQDPGMELHLIHYSYGVNSTEKGDLSSESTVSRIRTEHFPLTLESARPSHTSQYLCASSDQFSTDTQYFGPGTRLTVL.